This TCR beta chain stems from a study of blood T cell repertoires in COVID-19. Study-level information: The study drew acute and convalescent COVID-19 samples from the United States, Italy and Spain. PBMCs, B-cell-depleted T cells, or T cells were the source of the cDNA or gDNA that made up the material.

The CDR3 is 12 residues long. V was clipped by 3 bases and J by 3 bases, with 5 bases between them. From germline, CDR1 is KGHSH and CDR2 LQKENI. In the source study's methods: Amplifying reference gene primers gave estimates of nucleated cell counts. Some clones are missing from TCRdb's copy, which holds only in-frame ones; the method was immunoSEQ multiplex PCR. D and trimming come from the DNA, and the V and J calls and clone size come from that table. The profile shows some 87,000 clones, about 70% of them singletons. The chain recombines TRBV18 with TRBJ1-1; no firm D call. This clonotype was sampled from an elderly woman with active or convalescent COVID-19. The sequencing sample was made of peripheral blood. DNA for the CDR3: TGTGCCAGCTCACCCAGTGACACTGAAGCTTTCTTT. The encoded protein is CASSPSDTEAFF.